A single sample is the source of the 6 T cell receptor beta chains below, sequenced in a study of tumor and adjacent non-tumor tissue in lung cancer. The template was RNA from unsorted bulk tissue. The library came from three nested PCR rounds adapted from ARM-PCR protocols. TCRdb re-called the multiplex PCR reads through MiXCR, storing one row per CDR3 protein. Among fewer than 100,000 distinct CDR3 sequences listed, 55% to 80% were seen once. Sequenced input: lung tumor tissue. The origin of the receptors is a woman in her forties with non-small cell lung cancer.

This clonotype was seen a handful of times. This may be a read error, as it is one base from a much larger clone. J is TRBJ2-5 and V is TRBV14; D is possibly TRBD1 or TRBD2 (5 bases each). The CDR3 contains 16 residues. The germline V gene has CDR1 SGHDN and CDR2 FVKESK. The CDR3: CASSHRRVGTGETRYF. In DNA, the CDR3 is TGTGCCAGCAGCCATCGACGGGTAGGGACCGGGGAGACCCGGTACTTC.

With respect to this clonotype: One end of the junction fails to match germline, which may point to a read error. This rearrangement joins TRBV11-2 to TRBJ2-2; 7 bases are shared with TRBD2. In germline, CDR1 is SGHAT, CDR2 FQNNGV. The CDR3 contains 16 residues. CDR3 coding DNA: TGTGCCAGCAGCTTACAACTAGCGTCTACTACCGGGGAGCTGTCTTTT. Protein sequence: CASSLQLASTTGELSF.

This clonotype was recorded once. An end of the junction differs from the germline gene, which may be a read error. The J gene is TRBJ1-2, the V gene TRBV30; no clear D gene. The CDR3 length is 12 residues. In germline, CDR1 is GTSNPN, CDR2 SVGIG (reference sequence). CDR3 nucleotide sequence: TGTGCCTTGAGTGTCTGGGTGGTGGGCTACACCTTC. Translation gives CALSVWVVGYTF.

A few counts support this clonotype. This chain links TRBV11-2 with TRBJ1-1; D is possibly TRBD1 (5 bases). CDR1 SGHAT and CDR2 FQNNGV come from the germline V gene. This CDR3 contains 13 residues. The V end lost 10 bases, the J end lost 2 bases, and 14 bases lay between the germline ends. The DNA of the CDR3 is TGTGCCAACAGTCGACAGTCCAACACTGAAGCTTTCTTT. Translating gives CANSRQSNTEAFF.

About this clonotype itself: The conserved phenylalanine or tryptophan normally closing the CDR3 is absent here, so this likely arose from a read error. The CDR3 coding sequence is TGTGTCAGCAGTACCCGGACGTATACTAGCACAGATACGCAGTATTAT. Translated, it gives CVSSTRTYTSTDTQYY. The chain has TRBV12-3 or TRBV12-4 and TRBJ2-3; D is undetermined. This CDR3 spans 16 amino acids.

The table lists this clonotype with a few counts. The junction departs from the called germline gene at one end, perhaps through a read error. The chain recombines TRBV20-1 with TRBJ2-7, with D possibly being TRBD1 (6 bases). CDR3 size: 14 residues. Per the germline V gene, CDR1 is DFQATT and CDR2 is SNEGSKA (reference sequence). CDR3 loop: CSASTGMAWDDQYF. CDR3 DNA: TGCAGTGCTAGTACAGGGATGGCCTGGGACGATCAGTACTTC.